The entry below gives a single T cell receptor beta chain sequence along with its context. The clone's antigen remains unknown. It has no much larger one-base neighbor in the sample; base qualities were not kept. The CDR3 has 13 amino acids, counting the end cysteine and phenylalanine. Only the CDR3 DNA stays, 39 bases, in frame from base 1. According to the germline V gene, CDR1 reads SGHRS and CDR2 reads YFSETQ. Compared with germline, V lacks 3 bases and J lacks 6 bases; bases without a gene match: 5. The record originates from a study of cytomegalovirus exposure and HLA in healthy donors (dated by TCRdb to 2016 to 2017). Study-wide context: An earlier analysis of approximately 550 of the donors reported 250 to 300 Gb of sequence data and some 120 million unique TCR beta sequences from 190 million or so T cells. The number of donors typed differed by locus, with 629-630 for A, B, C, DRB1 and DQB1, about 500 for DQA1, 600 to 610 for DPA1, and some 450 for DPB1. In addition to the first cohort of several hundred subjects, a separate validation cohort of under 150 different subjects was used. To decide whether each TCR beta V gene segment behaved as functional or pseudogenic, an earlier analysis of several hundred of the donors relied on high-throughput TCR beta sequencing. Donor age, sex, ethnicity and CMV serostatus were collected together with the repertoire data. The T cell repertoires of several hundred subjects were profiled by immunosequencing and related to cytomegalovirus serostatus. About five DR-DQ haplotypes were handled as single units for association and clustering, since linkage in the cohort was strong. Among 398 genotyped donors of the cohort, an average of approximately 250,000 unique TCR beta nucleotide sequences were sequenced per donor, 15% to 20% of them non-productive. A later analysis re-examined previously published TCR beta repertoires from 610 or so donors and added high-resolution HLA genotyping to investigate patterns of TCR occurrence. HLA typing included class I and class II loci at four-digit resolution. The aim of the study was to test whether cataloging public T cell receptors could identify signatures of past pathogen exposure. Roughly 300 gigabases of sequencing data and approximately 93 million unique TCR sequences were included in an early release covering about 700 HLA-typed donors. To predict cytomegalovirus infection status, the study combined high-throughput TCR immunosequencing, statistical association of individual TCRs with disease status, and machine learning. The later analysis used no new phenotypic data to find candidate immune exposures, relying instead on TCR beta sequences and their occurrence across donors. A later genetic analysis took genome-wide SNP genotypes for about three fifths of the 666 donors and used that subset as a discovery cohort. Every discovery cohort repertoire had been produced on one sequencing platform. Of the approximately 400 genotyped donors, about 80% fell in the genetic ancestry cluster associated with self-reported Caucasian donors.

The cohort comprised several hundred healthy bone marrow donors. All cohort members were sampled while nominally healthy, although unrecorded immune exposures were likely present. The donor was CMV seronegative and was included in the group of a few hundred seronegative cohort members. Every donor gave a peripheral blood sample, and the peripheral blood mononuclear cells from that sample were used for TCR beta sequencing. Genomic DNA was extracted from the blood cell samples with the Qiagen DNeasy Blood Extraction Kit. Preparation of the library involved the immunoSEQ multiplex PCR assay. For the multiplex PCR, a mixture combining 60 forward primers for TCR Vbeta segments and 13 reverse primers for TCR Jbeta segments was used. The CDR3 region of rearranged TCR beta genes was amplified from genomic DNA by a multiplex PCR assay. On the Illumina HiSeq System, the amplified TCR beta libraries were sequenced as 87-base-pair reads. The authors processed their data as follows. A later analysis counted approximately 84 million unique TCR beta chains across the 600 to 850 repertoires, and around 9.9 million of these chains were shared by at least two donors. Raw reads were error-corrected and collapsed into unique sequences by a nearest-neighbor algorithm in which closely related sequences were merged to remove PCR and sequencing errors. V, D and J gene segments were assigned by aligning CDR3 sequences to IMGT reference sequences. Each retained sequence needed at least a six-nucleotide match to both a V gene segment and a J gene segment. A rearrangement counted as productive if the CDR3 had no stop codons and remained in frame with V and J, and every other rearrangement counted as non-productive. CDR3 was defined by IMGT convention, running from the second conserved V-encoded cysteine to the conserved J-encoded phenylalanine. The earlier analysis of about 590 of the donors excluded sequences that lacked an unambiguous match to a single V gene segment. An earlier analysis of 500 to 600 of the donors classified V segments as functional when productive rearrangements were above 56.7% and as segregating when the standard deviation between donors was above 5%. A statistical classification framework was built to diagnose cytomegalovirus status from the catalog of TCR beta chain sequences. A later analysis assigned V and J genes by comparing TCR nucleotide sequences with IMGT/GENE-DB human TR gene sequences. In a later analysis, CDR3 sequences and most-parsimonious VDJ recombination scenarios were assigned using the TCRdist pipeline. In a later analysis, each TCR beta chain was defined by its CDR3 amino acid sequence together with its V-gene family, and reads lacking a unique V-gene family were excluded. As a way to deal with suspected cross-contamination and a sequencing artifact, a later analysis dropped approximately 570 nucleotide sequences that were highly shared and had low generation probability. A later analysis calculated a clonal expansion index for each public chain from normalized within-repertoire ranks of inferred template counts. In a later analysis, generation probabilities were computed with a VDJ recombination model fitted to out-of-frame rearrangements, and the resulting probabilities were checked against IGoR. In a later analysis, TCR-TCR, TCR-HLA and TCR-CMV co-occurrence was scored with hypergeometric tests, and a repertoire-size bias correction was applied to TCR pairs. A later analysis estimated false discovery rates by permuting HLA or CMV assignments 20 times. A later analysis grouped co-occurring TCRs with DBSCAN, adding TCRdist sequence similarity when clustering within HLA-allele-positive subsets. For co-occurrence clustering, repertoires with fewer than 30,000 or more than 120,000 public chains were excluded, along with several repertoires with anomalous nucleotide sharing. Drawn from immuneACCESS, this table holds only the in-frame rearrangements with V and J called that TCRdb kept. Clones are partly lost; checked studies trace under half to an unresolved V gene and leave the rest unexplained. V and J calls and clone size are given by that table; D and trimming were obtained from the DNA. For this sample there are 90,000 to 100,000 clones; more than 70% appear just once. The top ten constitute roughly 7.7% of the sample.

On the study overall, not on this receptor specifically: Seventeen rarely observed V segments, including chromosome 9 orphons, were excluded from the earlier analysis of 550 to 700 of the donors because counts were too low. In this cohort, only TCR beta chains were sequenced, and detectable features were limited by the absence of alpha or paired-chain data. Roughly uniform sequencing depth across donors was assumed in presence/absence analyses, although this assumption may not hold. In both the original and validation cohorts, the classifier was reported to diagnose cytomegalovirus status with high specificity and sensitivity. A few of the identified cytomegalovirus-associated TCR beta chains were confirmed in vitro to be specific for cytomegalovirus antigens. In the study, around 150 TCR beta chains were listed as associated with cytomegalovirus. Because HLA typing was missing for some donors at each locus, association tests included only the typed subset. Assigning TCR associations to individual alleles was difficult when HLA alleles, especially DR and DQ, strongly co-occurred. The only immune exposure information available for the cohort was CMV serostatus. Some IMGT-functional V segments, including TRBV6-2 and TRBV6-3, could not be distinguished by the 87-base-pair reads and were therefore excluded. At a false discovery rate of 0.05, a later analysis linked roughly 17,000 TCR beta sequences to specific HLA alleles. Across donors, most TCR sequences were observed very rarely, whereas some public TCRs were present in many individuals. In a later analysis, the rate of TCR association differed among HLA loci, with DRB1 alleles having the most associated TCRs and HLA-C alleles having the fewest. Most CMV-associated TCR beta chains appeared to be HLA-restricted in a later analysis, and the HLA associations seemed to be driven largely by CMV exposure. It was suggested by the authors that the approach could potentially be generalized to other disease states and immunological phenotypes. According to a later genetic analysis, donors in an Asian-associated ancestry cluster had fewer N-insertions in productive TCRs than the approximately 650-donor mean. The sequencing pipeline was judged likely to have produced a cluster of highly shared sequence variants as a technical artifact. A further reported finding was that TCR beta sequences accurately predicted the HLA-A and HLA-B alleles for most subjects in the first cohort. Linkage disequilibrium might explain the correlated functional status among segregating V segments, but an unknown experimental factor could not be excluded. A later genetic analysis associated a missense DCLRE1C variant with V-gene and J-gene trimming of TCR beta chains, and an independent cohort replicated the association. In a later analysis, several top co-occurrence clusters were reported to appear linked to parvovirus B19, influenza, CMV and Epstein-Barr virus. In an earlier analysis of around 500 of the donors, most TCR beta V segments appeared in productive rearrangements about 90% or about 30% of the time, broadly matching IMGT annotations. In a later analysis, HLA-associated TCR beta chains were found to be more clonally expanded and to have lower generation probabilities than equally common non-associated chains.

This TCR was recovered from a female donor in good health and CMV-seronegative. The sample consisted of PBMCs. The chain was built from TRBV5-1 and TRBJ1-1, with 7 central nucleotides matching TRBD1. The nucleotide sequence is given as TGCGCCAGCAGCTATACAGGGGTCCCTGAAGCTTTCTTT. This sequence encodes CASSYTGVPEAFF.